This T cell receptor beta chain is drawn from a study of cytomegalovirus exposure and HLA in healthy donors. This PCR relied on a set of 60 Vbeta primers and 13 Jbeta primers. Here immunoSEQ multiplex PCR was the method, and the copy in TCRdb shows in-frame clones only, minus some. The sample contains roughly 95,000 clones, around 80% of which appear only once. Study observations and caveats: In presence/absence analyses, roughly uniform sequencing depth across donors was assumed.

This clone has just one count. Its antigen is as yet unknown. The CDR3 is 12 amino acids. Trimming shortened V by 7 bases and J by 6 bases, and 9 bases separated the two germline ends. Germline V gene data show CDR1 as SGHTA and CDR2 as FQGTGA. The chain employs TRBV7-3 and TRBJ2-2, with TRBD2 as a possible D gene (6 bases). This sequence was found in a man aged 25 to 40 in good health and CMV-seropositive. Sequencing was performed on PBMCs. CDR3 amino acids: CASNGGSGELFF. The CDR3, as DNA: TGTGCCAGCAACGGGGGATCCGGGGAGCTGTTTTTT.